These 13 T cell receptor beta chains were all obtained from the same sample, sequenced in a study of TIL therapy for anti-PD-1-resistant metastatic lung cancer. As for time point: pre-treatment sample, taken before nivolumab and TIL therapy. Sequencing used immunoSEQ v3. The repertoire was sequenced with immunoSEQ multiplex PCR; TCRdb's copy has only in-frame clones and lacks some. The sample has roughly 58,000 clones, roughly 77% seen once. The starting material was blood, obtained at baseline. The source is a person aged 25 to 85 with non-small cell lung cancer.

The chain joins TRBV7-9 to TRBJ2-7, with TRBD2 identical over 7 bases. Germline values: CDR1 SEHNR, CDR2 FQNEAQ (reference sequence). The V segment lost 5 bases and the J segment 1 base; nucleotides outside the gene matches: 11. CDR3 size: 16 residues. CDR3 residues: CASSPRGVAASYEQYF. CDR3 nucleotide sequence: TGTGCCAGCAGCCCCCGGGGGGTAGCGGCATCCTACGAGCAGTACTTC. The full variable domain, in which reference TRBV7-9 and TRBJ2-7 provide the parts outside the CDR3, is DTGVSQNPRHKITKRGQNVTFRCDPISEHNRLYWYRQTLGQGPEFLTYFQNEAQLEKSRLLSDRFSAERPKGSFSTLEIQRTEQGDSAMYLCASSPRGVAASYEQYFGPGTRLTVT.

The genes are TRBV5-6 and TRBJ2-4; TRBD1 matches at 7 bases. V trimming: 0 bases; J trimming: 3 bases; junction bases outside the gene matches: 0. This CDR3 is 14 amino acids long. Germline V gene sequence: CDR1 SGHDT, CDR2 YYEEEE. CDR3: CASSLAGGKNIQYF. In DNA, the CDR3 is TGTGCCAGCAGCTTGGCAGGGGGCAAAAACATTCAGTACTTC.

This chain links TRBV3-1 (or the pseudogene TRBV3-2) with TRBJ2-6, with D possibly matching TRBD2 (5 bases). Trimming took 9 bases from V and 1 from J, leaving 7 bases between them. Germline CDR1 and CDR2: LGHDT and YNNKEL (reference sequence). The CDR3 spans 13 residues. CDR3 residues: CASEGSGANVLTF. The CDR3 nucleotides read TGTGCCAGTGAGGGTTCTGGGGCCAACGTCCTGACTTTC.

The CDR3, as DNA: TGTGCCAGCAGTTTCGACAGGGGGCTCGAGCAGTACTTC. Encoded protein: CASSFDRGLEQYF. The V gene is TRBV6-5, the J gene TRBJ2-7; 10 bases match TRBD1. This CDR3 has 13 residues. Trimming at V came to 4 bases and at J to 6 bases, leaving 3 bases not matched to a gene. Per the germline V gene, CDR1 is MNHEY and CDR2 is SVGAGI.

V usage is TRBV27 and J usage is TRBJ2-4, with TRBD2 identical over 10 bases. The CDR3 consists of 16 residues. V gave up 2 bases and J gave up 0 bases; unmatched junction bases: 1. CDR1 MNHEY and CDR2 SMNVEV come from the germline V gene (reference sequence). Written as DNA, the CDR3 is TGTGCCAGCAGTTTAAGCGGGAGGGTAGCCAAAAACATTCAGTACTTC. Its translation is CASSLSGRVAKNIQYF.

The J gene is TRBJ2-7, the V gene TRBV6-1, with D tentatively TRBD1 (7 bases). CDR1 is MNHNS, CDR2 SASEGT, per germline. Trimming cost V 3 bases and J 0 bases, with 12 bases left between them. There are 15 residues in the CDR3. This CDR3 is CASSERDSNSYEQYF. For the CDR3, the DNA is TGTGCCAGCAGTGAGCGGGACAGCAACTCCTACGAGCAGTACTTC.

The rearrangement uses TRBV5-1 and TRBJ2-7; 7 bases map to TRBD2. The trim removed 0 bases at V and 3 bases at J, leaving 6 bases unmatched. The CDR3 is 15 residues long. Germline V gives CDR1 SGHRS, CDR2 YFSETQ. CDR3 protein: CASSLGGSSHYEQYF. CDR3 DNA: TGCGCCAGCAGCTTGGGCGGGAGTTCCCACTACGAGCAGTACTTC.

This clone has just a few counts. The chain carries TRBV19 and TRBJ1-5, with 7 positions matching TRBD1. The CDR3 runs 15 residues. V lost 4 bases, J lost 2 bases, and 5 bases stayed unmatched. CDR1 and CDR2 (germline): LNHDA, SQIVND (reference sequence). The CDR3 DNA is TGTGCCAGTAGTACTCTAGACAGGGGCAATCAGCCCCAGCATTTT. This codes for CASSTLDRGNQPQHF.

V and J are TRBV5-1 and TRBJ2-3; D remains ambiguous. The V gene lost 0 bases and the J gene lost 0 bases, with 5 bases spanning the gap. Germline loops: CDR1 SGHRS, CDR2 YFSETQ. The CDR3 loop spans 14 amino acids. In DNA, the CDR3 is TGCGCCAGCAGCTTGGAAACTAGCACAGATACGCAGTATTTT. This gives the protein CASSLETSTDTQYF.

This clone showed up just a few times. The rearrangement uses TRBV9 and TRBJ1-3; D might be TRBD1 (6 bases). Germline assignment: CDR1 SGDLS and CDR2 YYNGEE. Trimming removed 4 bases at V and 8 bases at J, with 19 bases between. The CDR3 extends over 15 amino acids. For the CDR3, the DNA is TGTGCCAGCAGCTCTGAGGGGGGGACATGGGACACCATATATTTT. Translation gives CASSSEGGTWDTIYF. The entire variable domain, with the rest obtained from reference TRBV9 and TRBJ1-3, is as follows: DSGVTQTPKHLITATGQRVTLRCSPRSGDLSVYWYQQSLDQGLQFLIQYYNGEERAKGNILERFSAQQFPDLHSELNLSSLELGDSALYFCASSSEGGTWDTIYFGEGSWLTVV.

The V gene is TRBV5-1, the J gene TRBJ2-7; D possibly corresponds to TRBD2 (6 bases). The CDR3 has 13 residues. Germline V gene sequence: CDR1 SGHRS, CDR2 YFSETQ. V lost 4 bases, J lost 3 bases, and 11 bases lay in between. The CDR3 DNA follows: TGCGCCAGCAGCCCCGGGGGAGGCTACGAGCAGTACTTC. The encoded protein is CASSPGGGYEQYF.

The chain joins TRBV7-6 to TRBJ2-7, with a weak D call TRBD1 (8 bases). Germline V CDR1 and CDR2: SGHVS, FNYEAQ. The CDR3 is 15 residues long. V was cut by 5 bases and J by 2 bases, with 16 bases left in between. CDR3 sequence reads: CASSLNRGGTYEQYF. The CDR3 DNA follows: TGTGCCAGCAGCCTAAACAGGGGGGGGACCTACGAGCAGTACTTC.

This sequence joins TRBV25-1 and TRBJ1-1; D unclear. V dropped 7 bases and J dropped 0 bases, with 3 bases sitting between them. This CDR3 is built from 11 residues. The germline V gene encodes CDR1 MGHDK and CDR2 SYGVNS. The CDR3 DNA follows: TGTGCCAGCACGGTGAACACTGAAGCTTTCTTT. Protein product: CASTVNTEAFF.